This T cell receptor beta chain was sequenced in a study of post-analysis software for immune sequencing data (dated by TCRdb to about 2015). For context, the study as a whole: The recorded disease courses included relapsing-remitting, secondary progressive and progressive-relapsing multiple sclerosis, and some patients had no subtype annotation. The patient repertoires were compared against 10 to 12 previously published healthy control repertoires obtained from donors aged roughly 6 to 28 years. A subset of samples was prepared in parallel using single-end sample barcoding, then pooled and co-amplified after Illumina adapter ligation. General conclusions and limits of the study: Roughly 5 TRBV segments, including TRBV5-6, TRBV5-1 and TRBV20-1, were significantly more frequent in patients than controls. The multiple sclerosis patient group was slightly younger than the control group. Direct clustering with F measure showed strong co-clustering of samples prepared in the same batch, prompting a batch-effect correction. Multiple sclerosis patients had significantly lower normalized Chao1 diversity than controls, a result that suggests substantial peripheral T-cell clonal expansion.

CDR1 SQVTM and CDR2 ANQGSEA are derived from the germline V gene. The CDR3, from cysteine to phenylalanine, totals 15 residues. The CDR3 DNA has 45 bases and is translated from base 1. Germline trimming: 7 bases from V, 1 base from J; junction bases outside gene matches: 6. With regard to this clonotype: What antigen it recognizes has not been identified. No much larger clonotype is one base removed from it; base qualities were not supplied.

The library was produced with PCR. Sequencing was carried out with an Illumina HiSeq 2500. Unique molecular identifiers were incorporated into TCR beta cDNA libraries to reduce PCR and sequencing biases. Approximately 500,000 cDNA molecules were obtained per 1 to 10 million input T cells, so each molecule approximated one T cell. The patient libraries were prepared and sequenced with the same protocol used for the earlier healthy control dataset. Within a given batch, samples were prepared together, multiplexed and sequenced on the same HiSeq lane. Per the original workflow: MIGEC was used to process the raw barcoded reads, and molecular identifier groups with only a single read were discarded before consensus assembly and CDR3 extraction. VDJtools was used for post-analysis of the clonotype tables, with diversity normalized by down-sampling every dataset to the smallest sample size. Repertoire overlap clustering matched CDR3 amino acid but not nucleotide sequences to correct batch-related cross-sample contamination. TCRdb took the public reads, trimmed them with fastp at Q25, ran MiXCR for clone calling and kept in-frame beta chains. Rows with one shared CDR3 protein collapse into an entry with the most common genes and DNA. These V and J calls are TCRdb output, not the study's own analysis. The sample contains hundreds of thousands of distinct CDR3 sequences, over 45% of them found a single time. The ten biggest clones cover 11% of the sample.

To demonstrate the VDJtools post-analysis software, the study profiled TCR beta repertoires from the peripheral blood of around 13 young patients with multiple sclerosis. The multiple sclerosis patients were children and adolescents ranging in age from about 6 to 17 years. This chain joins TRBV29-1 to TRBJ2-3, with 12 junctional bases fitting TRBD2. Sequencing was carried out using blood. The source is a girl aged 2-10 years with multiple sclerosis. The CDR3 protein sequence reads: CSGRTSGMRTDTQYF. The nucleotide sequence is TGCAGCGGGAGGACTAGCGGGATGCGCACAGATACGCAGTATTTT.